The 26 T cell receptor beta chains below were found in one sample sequenced in a study of blood T cells in healthy people across ages. Combining a sample-barcoded 5' primer with a J-beta primer mix, a second PCR ran for about 6 to 12 cycles. TCRdb redid the calling of the 5' RACE reads with MiXCR, one entry per CDR3 protein. Of approximately 690,000 distinct CDR3 sequences in the sample, around 41% are singletons; the top ten hold around 30%. The sequenced sample consisted of blood. These receptors were obtained from a man at least 80 years old in good health.

V is TRBV20-1 and J is TRBJ2-7; D tentatively reads TRBD1 or TRBD2 (7 bases each). The CDR3 has 16 residues. Germline V gene sequence: CDR1 DFQATT, CDR2 SNEGSKA (reference sequence). Trimming took 4 bases from V and 7 from J, leaving 26 bases between them. CDR3 coding DNA: TGCAGTGCTACCCCAGGGGGGACAGCGGGGCACAATGAGCAGTACTTC. Protein product: CSATPGGTAGHNEQYF.

This clonotype was seen a few times. The rearrangement joins TRBV15 to TRBJ2-7; D remains ambiguous. The CDR3 has 13 amino acids. Trimming took off 0 bases at V and 5 bases at J, with 8 bases between the two ends. Per the germline V gene, CDR1 is LNHNV and CDR2 is YYDKDF (reference sequence). The CDR3 region has the DNA TGTGCCACCAGCAGAGATCTCCGGCACGAGCAGTACTTC. Amino acids: CATSRDLRHEQYF. Based on the CDR3 plus reference TRBV15 and TRBJ2-7, the full variable domain is DAMVIQNPRYQVTQFGKPVTLSCSQTLNHNVMYWYQQKSSQAPKLLFHYYDKDFNNEADTPDNFQSRRPNTSFCFLDIRSPGLGDTAMYLCATSRDLRHEQYFGPGTRLTVT.

In its sample, this clonotype was seen a few times. The rearrangement links TRBV20-1 to TRBJ1-5; D gene ambiguous. The CDR3 is made up of 14 amino acids. V was trimmed by 1 base and J by 2 bases, leaving 9 bases between them. The germline gives CDR1 DFQATT, CDR2 SNEGSKA (reference sequence). CDR3 loop: CSARAFPGNQPQHF. CDR3 DNA sequence: TGCAGTGCTAGAGCTTTTCCGGGCAATCAGCCCCAGCATTTT.

This clonotype was counted between two and nine times. The genes are TRBV16 and TRBJ2-4; 11 nucleotides line up with TRBD1. The CDR3 is 15 residues long. After removal of 2 bases from V and 13 bases from J, the junction contained 10 bases not matched to a gene. The V gene's germline CDR1 is KGHSY and CDR2 FQNENV. The CDR3 region is CASSQLGQGAEEQYF. As DNA, the CDR3 is TGTGCCAGCAGCCAACTTGGACAGGGGGCTGAAGAGCAGTACTTC.

The rearrangement uses TRBV20-1 and TRBJ2-2; 16 bases agree with TRBD2. This CDR3 has 19 residues. V was clipped by 1 base and J by 5 bases; unmatched bases: 10. Germline V gives CDR1 DFQATT, CDR2 SNEGSKA (reference sequence). The CDR3: CSARGGGLAGGPPTGELFF. The CDR3 DNA reads as TGCAGTGCTAGAGGTGGGGGACTAGCGGGAGGGCCGCCTACCGGGGAGCTGTTTTTT.

This chain links TRBV9 with TRBJ2-1, with D possibly being TRBD2 (5 bases). This CDR3 has 14 amino acids. V lost 3 bases and J lost 8, with 15 bases in between. Germline loops: CDR1 SGDLS, CDR2 YYNGEE. The CDR3 DNA is TGTGCCAGCAGCGCCCGCGGGCCTGGCCATGAGCAGTTCTTC. Its protein product is CASSARGPGHEQFF.

In its sample, this clonotype was seen a few times. The CDR3 coding sequence is TGCAGTGCTAGAGATTCCACCCCCGGGAGAGGTGCAGATACGCAGTATTTT. Its protein product is CSARDSTPGRGADTQYF. The V call is TRBV20-1, the J call TRBJ2-3; the D gene is possibly TRBD2 (6 bases). The CDR3 consists of 17 residues. Germline V CDR1 and CDR2: DFQATT, SNEGSKA (reference sequence). The V end lost 0 bases, the J end lost 4 bases, and 20 bases lay between the germline ends.

This clonotype was found many times. The J gene is TRBJ1-5, the V gene TRBV6-2 or TRBV6-3, with D hard to call. Trimming removed 0 bases from V and 5 bases from J, with 5 bases in between. CDR1 MNHEY and CDR2 SVGEGT come from the germline V gene. This CDR3 is built from 13 residues. For the CDR3, the DNA is TGTGCCAGCAGTTACTCGAGAGATCAGCCCCAGCATTTT. This encodes CASSYSRDQPQHF.

This clonotype has just a few counts. The rearrangement uses TRBV3-1 and TRBJ2-6; D is perhaps TRBD2 (5 bases). This CDR3 region has 14 residues. The germline CDR1 and CDR2 sequences are LGHDT and YNNKEL (reference sequence). V was trimmed by 7 bases and J by 2 bases, leaving 9 bases between them. The CDR3 nucleotides are TGTGCCAGCAATTTCGGGGCTGGGGCCAACGTCCTGACTTTC. This gives the protein CASNFGAGANVLTF.

This clonotype turned up a few times. The V call is TRBV28, the J call TRBJ2-5, with 7 bases identical to TRBD2. V shed 6 bases and J 0 bases; nucleotides not matched to a gene: 7. Germline lookup yields CDR1 MDHEN and CDR2 SYDVKM. The CDR3 runs 15 residues. CDR3 sequence: CASSKLAAYQETQYF. In DNA form, the CDR3 reads TGTGCCAGCAGCAAGCTAGCGGCGTACCAAGAGACCCAGTACTTC.

The table lists this clonotype with many counts. The J gene is TRBJ1-1, the V gene TRBV10-2; D ambiguous. Germline-derived CDR1 and CDR2 are WSHSY and SAAADI. V was clipped by 5 bases and J by 0 bases, with 7 bases between them. The CDR3 runs 13 residues. As DNA, the CDR3 is TGCGCCAGCAGTTCTGGGTTGAACACTGAAGCTTTCTTT. Translating gives CASSSGLNTEAFF.

This chain uses TRBV9 with TRBJ2-1; the match to TRBD1 covers 8 bases. V lost 0 bases to trimming and J lost 9 bases; unmatched junction nucleotides: 8. The CDR3 covers 15 residues. Germline assignment: CDR1 SGDLS and CDR2 YYNGEE. The CDR3 coding sequence is TGTGCCAGCAGCGTAGAGGCAGGGGGCCAGGGTGAGCAGTTCTTC. Its translation is CASSVEAGGQGEQFF.

This clonotype was counted a few times. The chain combines TRBV28 with TRBJ2-5, with TRBD2 matching over 10 bases. The CDR3 is 16 residues long. In germline, CDR1 is MDHEN, CDR2 SYDVKM. With 5 bases clipped from V and 5 bases from J, the junction kept 11 bases outside the gene matches. CDR3 in amino acids: CASSPPRSGRAETQYF. The CDR3 nucleotides are TGTGCCAGCAGTCCCCCCAGAAGCGGGAGGGCGGAGACCCAGTACTTC.

The sample holds a few counts of this clonotype. The chain combines TRBV20-1 with TRBJ2-4; TRBD1 aligns across 9 bases. The tail of the sequence fits TRBJ2-7 better, so the J call may be wrong. CDR1 DFQATT and CDR2 SNEGSKA come from the germline V gene (reference sequence). The CDR3 is 14 amino acids. CDR3 nucleotide sequence: TGCAGTGCTGCCACGGGACAGGGCCTTGGCGAGCAGTACTTC. It specifies CSAATGQGLGEQYF.

The J gene is TRBJ2-1, the V gene TRBV6-2 or TRBV6-3; 9 bases map to TRBD2. Germline V gene sequence: CDR1 MNHEY, CDR2 SVGEGT. The V segment lost 2 bases and the J segment 10 bases; nucleotides outside the gene matches: 3. The CDR3 consists of 13 residues. CDR3 residues: CASSYLSGGEQFF. In DNA form, the CDR3 reads TGTGCCAGCAGTTACCTTAGCGGGGGCGAGCAGTTCTTC.

This clonotype was seen repeatedly, ten times or more. V and J are TRBV29-1 and TRBJ2-3, with D perhaps matching TRBD1 (6 bases). V lost 7 bases and J 2 bases, leaving 19 bases between the germline ends. The CDR3 consists of 15 residues. Looked up from germline, CDR1 is SQVTM and CDR2 is ANQGSEA. The CDR3 bases are TGCAGCGCAGCCACAGGGTTGGGTTTCACAGATACGCAGTATTTT. This codes for CSAATGLGFTDTQYF.

The rearrangement links TRBV7-2 to TRBJ2-5, with D perhaps TRBD1 (6 bases). The J call may be in error: the DNA end matches TRBJ2-7 better. The CDR3 loop spans 15 amino acids. The germline CDR1 and CDR2 sequences are SGHTA and FQGNSA. This chain's CDR3 is CASSLEQGVTYEQYF. The CDR3, as DNA: TGTGCCAGCAGCTTAGAACAGGGTGTAACCTACGAGCAGTACTTC.

A word on this clonotype: This may be a read error, as it is one base from a much larger clone. The CDR3 DNA reads as TGCGCCAGCAGCCAAGATCGTGAGGCGGACACCGGGGAGCTGTTTTTT. Translating gives CASSQDREADTGELFF. The genes are TRBV4-3 and TRBJ2-2; D uncertain. Germline V lookup: CDR1 LGHNA, CDR2 YSLEER. The ends were cut back, 0 bases at V and 3 bases at J, with 11 bases in the middle. The CDR3 consists of 16 residues.

Concerning this clonotype itself: One end of the junction varies from germline; a read error may be responsible. CDR3 loop: CASSFQGQRGADTQYF. CDR3 coding DNA: TGTGCCAGCAGCTTCCAGGGGCAGCGTGGTGCAGACACGCAGTATTTT. The rearrangement joins TRBV11-2 to TRBJ2-3; TRBD1 might be the D (6 bases). This CDR3 has 16 amino acids. Germline loops: CDR1 SGHAT, CDR2 FQNNGV.

This clonotype was seen once. This chain uses TRBV13 with TRBJ1-1; D gene ambiguous. Trimming removed 3 bases at V and 5 bases at J, with 7 bases between. Germline CDR1 is PRHDT and CDR2 is FYEKMQ (reference sequence). The CDR3 has 12 amino acids. The CDR3 DNA follows: TGTGCCAGCAGCTTCGGTAGGACTGAAGCTTTCTTT. It codes for CASSFGRTEAFF.

This clonotype appeared a few times. The CDR3 reads CASSYPGTGGTYEQYF. The CDR3 nucleotides read TGTGCCAGCAGTTACCCCGGGACAGGGGGGACCTACGAGCAGTACTTC. This rearrangement joins TRBV6-5 to TRBJ2-7, with TRBD1 identical over 11 bases. Germline trimming cut 2 bases from V and 2 bases from J; bases unmatched to any gene: 5. The CDR3 length is 16 residues. In germline, CDR1 is MNHEY, CDR2 SVGAGI.

As concerns this clonotype: One junction end does not reproduce the germline sequence, and a read error may be involved. V and J are TRBV5-1 and TRBJ2-1; D not resolved. CDR1 and CDR2 from the germline V gene are SGHRS and YFSETQ. The CDR3 is 15 residues long. CDR3 sequence reads: CAGSLLRPEVNEQFF. The CDR3 coding sequence is TGCGCCGGCAGCTTACTGAGGCCGGAAGTCAATGAGCAGTTCTTC. Variable domain in full (rest from reference TRBV5-1 and TRBJ2-1): KAGVTQTPRYLIKTRGQQVTLSCSPISGHRSVSWYQQTPGQGLQFLFEYFSETQRNKGNFPGRFSGRQFSNSRSEMNVSTLELGDSALYLCAGSLLRPEVNEQFFGPGTRLTVL.

This clonotype was found a few times. The CDR3 nucleotides are TGTGCCAGCCGACGGCGGGACTCCTTGAATGAGCAGTTCTTC. It codes for CASRRRDSLNEQFF. The chain couples TRBV12-3 or TRBV12-4 to TRBJ2-1, with TRBD2 as a possible D gene (6 bases). The CDR3 length is 14 residues. V was trimmed by 8 bases and J by 7 bases, leaving 18 bases between them.

This rearrangement joins TRBV6-2 or TRBV6-3 to TRBJ2-1; 8 bases agree with TRBD1. J gave up 13 bases and V 3 bases, and 14 bases lay outside the gene matches. Germline V lookup: CDR1 MNHEY, CDR2 SVGEGT. This CDR3 region has 15 residues. The CDR3 loop is CASSYLGTGKETQFF. For the CDR3, the DNA is TGTGCCAGCAGTTATCTTGGGACAGGAAAAGAGACCCAGTTCTTC.

J is TRBJ1-6 and V is TRBV27, with D possibly TRBD1 on 6 matching bases. From germline, CDR1 is MNHEY and CDR2 SMNVEV (reference sequence). This CDR3 has 16 amino acids. The germline V and J ends were trimmed by 6 bases and 7 bases, with 19 bases remaining between them. CDR3 bases: TGTGCCAGCAGACTCTCGTGGGGGGCAGCGAATTCACCCCTCCACTTT. Encoded protein: CASRLSWGAANSPLHF.

This clonotype was detected only a few times. V gene TRBV5-1 combines with J gene TRBJ2-1; D gene ambiguous. Germline V gene sequence: CDR1 SGHRS, CDR2 YFSETQ. Trimming cost V 1 base and J 9 bases, with 11 bases left between them. The CDR3 length is 13 residues. CDR3 sequence: CASSLSQTGEQFF. DNA for the CDR3: TGCGCCAGCAGCTTGTCTCAAACGGGTGAGCAGTTCTTC.